This TCR beta chain is drawn from a study of cytotoxic CD8 clonotypes in ibrutinib-treated CLL. Trimming left V 1 base short and J 8 bases short, with 11 bases between. CDR1 and CDR2 (germline): SEHNR, FQNEAQ (reference sequence). CDR3 length: 13 amino acids. Only a few counts were recorded for this clone. The data were produced by immunoSEQ multiplex PCR, yet TCRdb's version contains in-frame clones alone and is incomplete. The sample lists about 200,000 clones, over 60% occurring once. This chain links TRBV7-9 with TRBJ1-2; D call uncertain. The receptor was isolated from a human donor with chronic lymphocytic leukemia. Material: PBMCs, obtained after 24 months of ibrutinib treatment. CDR3 sequence reads: CASSLDAGIGYTF. The CDR3, as DNA: TGTGCCAGCAGCTTAGATGCTGGGATCGGCTACACCTTC.